What follows are 6 T cell receptor beta chains derived from one specimen sequenced in a study of cytomegalovirus exposure and HLA in healthy donors (dated 2017 in TCRdb). To prepare the library, the immunoSEQ multiplex PCR assay was applied. A mixture of 60 forward primers for TCR Vbeta segments and 13 reverse primers for TCR Jbeta segments was used in the multiplex PCR. Sourced from immuneACCESS, this table was stored by TCRdb with only in-frame sequences that have V and J called. A share of the clones is absent; for the studies checked, an unresolved V gene accounts for under half, and the remainder has no known explanation. The sample includes 100,000 to 150,000 clones, with roughly three quarters observed a single time. Clones ranked in the top ten supply around 1.8% of the sample. The source material was PBMCs. The receptors come from a middle-aged woman in good health and CMV-seronegative.

V is TRBV9 and J is TRBJ2-3, with D possibly being TRBD1 (5 bases). The CDR3 length is 14 residues. Germline V gene lookup returns CDR1 SGDLS and CDR2 YYNGEE. Trimming pared 1 base from V and 2 bases from J, leaving 8 bases between. The CDR3 region is CASSVTTVTDTQYF. CDR3 DNA sequence: TGTGCCAGCAGCGTAACGACAGTCACAGATACGCAGTATTTT. The full variable domain, its missing parts supplied by reference TRBV9 and TRBJ2-3, is DSGVTQTPKHLITATGQRVTLRCSPRSGDLSVYWYQQSLDQGLQFLIQYYNGEERAKGNILERFSAQQFPDLHSELNLSSLELGDSALYFCASSVTTVTDTQYFGPGTRLTVL.

The chain recombines TRBV7-8 with TRBJ2-3; 8 bases fit TRBD1. Unmatched junction bases numbered 7, after V lost 4 bases and J lost 4 bases. The germline CDR1 and CDR2 sequences are SGHVS and FQNEAQ. The CDR3 totals 15 residues. This CDR3 reads CASSSDRVRPDTQYF. The CDR3 DNA reads as TGTGCCAGCAGCTCGGACAGGGTGCGGCCAGATACGCAGTATTTT.

This chain links TRBV27 with TRBJ2-7; TRBD2 matches at 9 bases. V dropped 10 bases and J dropped 2; count of bases not matched to a gene: 27. CDR3 length: 20 residues. CDR1 is MNHEY and CDR2 is SMNVEV in the germline V gene (reference sequence). In nucleotides, the CDR3 is TGTGCCAAACCCCAGAGGCTATTATATTGGGGGTGCGGGAGGGCCTACGAGCAGTACTTC. Translating it yields CAKPQRLLYWGCGRAYEQYF.

The rearrangement joins TRBV5-1 to TRBJ1-1, with no clear D. V lost 4 bases to trimming and J lost 7 bases, with 17 bases between them. Germline lookup yields CDR1 SGHRS and CDR2 YFSETQ. This CDR3 is 14 amino acids long. This CDR3 is CASSPRSLPDEAFF. The CDR3 DNA sequence: TGCGCCAGCAGCCCTAGGTCCCTCCCGGATGAAGCTTTCTTT.

This clone appeared a single time. The rearrangement links TRBV11-2 to TRBJ2-3; possible D gene TRBD2, 6 bases. CDR1 and CDR2 (germline): SGHAT, FQNNGV. V was trimmed by 8 bases and J by 5 bases, leaving 14 bases between them. The CDR3 is 13 amino acids. Here the CDR3 reads CASGRTPLDTQYF. In DNA, the CDR3 is TGTGCCAGCGGGAGGACGCCCCTAGATACGCAGTATTTT.

The chain carries TRBV6-5 and TRBJ2-7; D might be TRBD2 (6 bases). Germline CDR1 MNHEY, CDR2 SVGAGI. The CDR3 contains 16 residues. V was cut by 0 bases and J by 5 bases, with 17 bases left in between. CDR3 in amino acids: CASSYSDIGSSHEQYF. The CDR3 nucleotides read TGTGCCAGCAGTTACTCGGATATCGGGAGTTCCCACGAGCAGTACTTC.